This is a list of T cell receptor beta chains from one sample in a study of control samples from healthy donors and cancer patients. The method was immunoSEQ multiplex PCR; TCRdb's version includes in-frame clones alone and lacks a portion of them. The profile shows about 150,000 clones, roughly 92% of them singletons. The sample consisted of blood. These receptors were collected from a man in his fifties in good health. Each CDR3 is given with its conserved first and last residue. D genes are given only for firm matches. Rows give clone size only sometimes, using once, few, many, or a class for an expanded clone.

CASSQDWAQGRYGYTF	TGTGCCAGCAGCCAAGATTGGGCCCAGGGGCGCTATGGCTACACCTTC	TRBJ1-2	NA	NA	TRBV3-1/TRBV3-2
CASTPGQGYEQYF	TGTGCCAGTACCCCGGGACAGGGGTACGAGCAGTACTTC	TRBJ2-7	NA	TRBD1	TRBV19
CASSYTNRNSPLHF	TGTGCCAGCAGCTATACCAATCGGAATTCACCCCTCCACTTT	TRBJ1-6	NA	NA	TRBV14
CASSLGDRSEQYF	TGCGCCAGCAGCTTGGGGGACAGATCCGAGCAGTACTTC	TRBJ2-7	NA	TRBD1	TRBV5-1
CASLNRAGANVLTF	TGTGCCAGTTTAAATAGAGCTGGGGCCAACGTCCTGACTTTC	TRBJ2-6	NA	NA	TRBV28
CATSRDPGTGNTIYF	TGTGCCACCAGCAGAGATCCCGGGACTGGAAACACCATATATTTT	TRBJ1-3	NA	NA	TRBV15
CASSPDGGANEKLFF	TGCGCCAGCAGCCCGGATGGAGGGGCTAATGAAAAACTGTTTTTT	TRBJ1-4	NA	NA	TRBV5-1
CASRRSRGSNQPQHF	TGTGCCAGCAGACGCTCACGGGGGAGCAATCAGCCCCAGCATTTT	TRBJ1-5	NA	NA	TRBV6-5
CATSDLRRGSMDTQYF	TGTGCCACCAGTGATTTGAGGCGCGGGAGTATGGATACGCAGTATTTT	TRBJ2-3	NA	TRBD2	TRBV24-1
CAWSVWGRGQEQYF	TGTGCCTGGAGTGTCTGGGGCAGGGGGCAAGAGCAGTACTTC	TRBJ2-7	NA	TRBD1	TRBV30
CASSHRDRVVGDEQYF	TGTGCCAGCTCACACCGGGACAGGGTAGTAGGCGACGAGCAGTACTTC	TRBJ2-7	NA	TRBD1	TRBV18
CATSPRSSYEQYF	TGTGCCACCAGCCCTAGAAGCTCCTACGAGCAGTACTTC	TRBJ2-7	NA	NA	TRBV24-1
CASTPTGLSNQPQHF	TGTGCCAGCACCCCAACAGGGTTGAGCAATCAGCCCCAGCATTTT	TRBJ1-5	NA	NA	TRBV6-5
CASSRGSTGTINYGYTF	TGTGCCAGTAGCCGGGGGTCGACAGGGACCATCAACTATGGCTACACCTTC	TRBJ1-2	NA	TRBD1	TRBV19
CASSVGVRGGRYTEAFF	TGTGCCAGCAGCGTAGGAGTCAGGGGAGGGAGGTACACTGAAGCTTTCTTT	TRBJ1-1	NA	NA	TRBV9
CASSSKKRSPLHF	TGTGCCAGCAGTTCAAAGAAACGATCACCCCTCCACTTT	TRBJ1-6	once	NA	TRBV27
CASSSYYDTQYF	TGTGCCAGCAGTTCCTACTACGATACGCAGTATTTT	TRBJ2-3	NA	NA	TRBV28
CAGSSGAGVPDTQYF	TGTGCCGGCAGCTCAGGAGCGGGAGTTCCAGATACGCAGTATTTT	TRBJ2-3	NA	TRBD2	TRBV11-2
CASSHGQGHYGYTF	TGTGCCAGCAGTCACGGACAGGGCCACTATGGCTACACCTTC	TRBJ1-2	NA	TRBD1	TRBV28
CASGEAAGANVLTF	TGCGCCAGCGGTGAGGCTGCTGGGGCCAACGTCCTGACTTTC	TRBJ2-6	NA	NA	TRBV5-1
CSVGSLGRASSEAFF	TGCAGCGTTGGTAGTCTGGGCAGGGCGAGCAGTGAAGCTTTCTTT	TRBJ1-1	NA	NA	TRBV29-1
CASSELRGTSSYEQYF	TGTGCCAGCAGTGAGCTAAGGGGGACGAGCTCCTACGAGCAGTACTTC	TRBJ2-7	NA	NA	TRBV2
CASSQTSGPTNEQFF	TGTGCCAGCAGCCAGACTAGCGGGCCTACTAATGAGCAGTTCTTC	TRBJ2-1	NA	TRBD2	TRBV5-4